This T cell receptor (beta chain) came from a study of T cells in tuberculosis. Profiled with immunoSEQ multiplex PCR; TCRdb holds only in-frame clones, not every one. The sample shows about 53,000 clones, more than 90% of them seen only once. The CDR3 extends over 15 amino acids. CDR1 and CDR2 from the germline V gene are MNHEY and SVGAGI. V gave up 5 bases and J gave up 2 bases, with 13 bases separating them. Documented time point: new active TB diagnosis, blood taken before or within 7 days of starting treatment. The sample consisted of PBMCs, taken at tuberculosis diagnosis. This chain connects TRBV6-5 to TRBJ1-3; D is undetermined. This receptor was taken from an adult with tuberculosis. In nucleotides, the CDR3 is TGTGCCAGCAGTCAGACCCACGGGGCTGGAAACACCATATATTTT. Amino acids: CASSQTHGAGNTIYF.